The 11 T cell receptor beta chains reported below all come from one sample, sequenced in a study of blood T cells in healthy people across ages. PCR was performed a second time for 7 to 11 cycles using a sample-barcoded 5' primer and a J-beta primer mix. TCRdb re-called the 5' RACE reads with MiXCR, one entry per CDR3 protein. The sample consists of about 650,000 distinct CDR3 sequences, approximately 31% of them appearing once. The sequenced sample consisted of blood. These receptors came from an elderly woman in good health.

The sample holds many counts of this clonotype. The V gene is TRBV7-2, the J gene TRBJ1-5; unclear D gene. V lost 3 bases and J 4 bases, leaving 4 bases between the germline ends. Germline values: CDR1 SGHTA, CDR2 FQGNSA. The CDR3 contains 12 residues. The CDR3 loop reads CASSFQNQPQHF. In DNA, the CDR3 is TGTGCCAGCAGCTTCCAGAATCAGCCCCAGCATTTT. Filled out from reference TRBV7-2 and TRBJ1-5, the complete variable domain reads GAGVSQSPSNKVTEKGKDVELRCDPISGHTALYWYRQSLGQGLEFLIYFQGNSAPDKSGLPSDRFSAERTGGSVSTLTIQRTQQEDSAVYLCASSFQNQPQHFGDGTRLSIL.

This clonotype showed up just once. The V and J genes are TRBV6-6 and TRBJ2-7, with D maybe TRBD2 (7 bases). The DNA end lines up better with TRBJ2-5; the J call may be wrong. Germline CDR1 and CDR2: MNHNY and SVGAGI (reference sequence). CDR3 size: 14 residues. In nucleotides, the CDR3 is TGTGCCAGCAGTTCGGGGCAGGGGAGGGGGACCCAGTACTTC. Its protein is CASSSGQGRGTQYF.

J is TRBJ2-2 and V is TRBV12-3 or TRBV12-4; possibly TRBD1 for D (6 bases). V lost 6 bases to trimming and J lost 1 base, with 9 bases between them. The CDR3 has 14 amino acids. CDR3 sequence reads: CASRRTVNTGELFF. For the CDR3, the DNA is TGTGCCAGCAGGCGGACAGTGAACACCGGGGAGCTGTTTTTT.

This chain links TRBV20-1 with TRBJ1-3; D may be TRBD1 (6 bases). The V gene's germline CDR1 is DFQATT and CDR2 SNEGSKA (reference sequence). Trimming pared 6 bases from V and 0 bases from J, leaving 15 bases between. The CDR3 is 15 residues long. The CDR3 reads CSARRGESSGNTIYF. DNA for the CDR3: TGCAGTGCGCGAAGGGGGGAGAGCTCTGGAAACACCATATATTTT.

The sample holds a few counts of this clonotype. The CDR3 protein is CASSLHTVATEAFF. In DNA form, the CDR3 reads TGTGCCAGCAGCTTACACACAGTTGCCACTGAAGCTTTCTTT. The chain uses TRBV7-9 and TRBJ1-1; D not certain. CDR3 length equals 14 residues. The germline gives CDR1 SEHNR, CDR2 FQNEAQ (reference sequence). V was cut by 2 bases and J by 4 bases, with 11 bases left in between.

This clonotype was observed once. This rearrangement joins TRBV2 to TRBJ1-5, with unresolved D. Germline CDR1 SNHLY, CDR2 FYNNEI. The CDR3 loop spans 12 amino acids. Trimming removed 8 bases at V and 1 base at J, with 6 bases between. In nucleotides, the CDR3 is TGTGCCAGCCGTTTCAGCAATCAGCCCCAGCATTTT. Translation: CASRFSNQPQHF.

The V and J genes are TRBV4-2 and TRBJ1-2, with a tentative D call TRBD1 (5 bases). Trimming shortened V by 0 bases and J by 7 bases, and 9 bases separated the two germline ends. The CDR3 extends over 13 amino acids. The V gene's germline CDR1 is LGHNA and CDR2 YNFKEQ. The CDR3 loop reads CASSQDDSIGYTF. The CDR3 DNA is TGTGCCAGCAGCCAAGATGACAGTATTGGCTACACCTTC.

In regard to this clonotype: This may arise from a read error, as a much more abundant clone is one base away. This chain connects TRBV4-3 to TRBJ2-1; 12 positions match TRBD2. The germline V gene encodes CDR1 LGHNA and CDR2 YSLEER. CDR3 length: 15 amino acids. CDR3 loop: CAGSLTSGRGNEQFF. In DNA, the CDR3 is TGCGCCGGCAGCCTGACTAGCGGGAGAGGAAATGAGCAGTTCTTC.

This clonotype was recorded at least ten times. The V call is TRBV12-3 or TRBV12-4, the J call TRBJ2-1, with 9 bases identical to TRBD2. CDR3 length: 16 residues. Trimming removed 0 bases from V and 4 bases from J; junction bases left unmatched: 4. DNA for the CDR3: TGTGCCAGCAGTTTAGCGGCAGCGGGGGGTTACAATGAGCAGTTCTTC. Its protein is CASSLAAAGGYNEQFF.

There are many counts of this clonotype. Here the CDR3 reads CASSTDRGRRVTDTQYF. CDR3 sequence (DNA): TGTGCCAGCAGCACCGACAGGGGGCGCAGGGTGACAGATACGCAGTATTTT. V is TRBV12-3 or TRBV12-4 and J is TRBJ2-3; 10 bases fit TRBD1. V lost 6 bases to trimming and J lost 3 bases; unmatched junction nucleotides: 12. CDR3 length: 17 residues.

The chain uses TRBV7-2 and TRBJ2-1, with 7 bases aligning to TRBD1. CDR3 length: 14 amino acids. The germline V gene has CDR1 SGHTA and CDR2 FQGNSA. J gave up 7 bases and V 5 bases, and 8 bases lay outside the gene matches. CDR3 protein: CASSRTGLPNEQFF. The CDR3, as DNA: TGTGCCAGCAGCAGGACAGGTCTTCCTAATGAGCAGTTCTTC.